These 30 T cell receptor beta chains came from one sample sequenced in a study of blood T cell repertoires in COVID-19. The data were produced by immunoSEQ multiplex PCR, yet TCRdb's version contains in-frame clones alone and is incomplete. The sample carries 100,000 to 150,000 clones, less than 75% recorded once. Material: peripheral blood. The receptor set was obtained from a human donor with acute or convalescent COVID-19. The donor label of this sample is uncertain.

In the case of this clone: One junction end disagrees with the germline gene, perhaps due to a read error. The rearrangement links TRBV7-7 to TRBJ2-2; TRBD1 agrees at 7 bases. The CDR3 runs 16 residues. CDR1 is SSHAT, CDR2 FNYEAQ, per germline (reference sequence). CDR3 protein: CASSRDSHTNTGELFF. CDR3 DNA: TGTGCTAGCAGTCGGGACAGCCACACGAACACCGGGGAGCTGTTTTTT.

This clone occurred once. The chain uses TRBV5-1 and TRBJ2-5; D gene unclear. CDR1 is SGHRS and CDR2 is YFSETQ in the germline V gene. The CDR3 has 15 residues. V lost 1 base and J lost 1, with 11 bases in between. Written as DNA, the CDR3 is TGCGCCAGCAGCTTGACAATGGGCACCCAAGAGACCCAGTACTTC. Protein sequence: CASSLTMGTQETQYF.

This chain connects TRBV5-1 to TRBJ2-7, with a tentative D call TRBD2 (6 bases). This CDR3 is built from 13 residues. The ends were cut back, 4 bases at V and 7 bases at J, with 15 bases in the middle. Germline assignment: CDR1 SGHRS and CDR2 YFSETQ. The CDR3 sequence is CASSQGLGGEQYF. The CDR3 DNA reads TGCGCCAGCAGCCAGGGACTTGGTGGGGAGCAGTACTTC. The full variable domain, completed using reference TRBV5-1 and TRBJ2-7, is KAGVTQTPRYLIKTRGQQVTLSCSPISGHRSVSWYQQTPGQGLQFLFEYFSETQRNKGNFPGRFSGRQFSNSRSEMNVSTLELGDSALYLCASSQGLGGEQYFGPGTRLTVT.

The chain links TRBV5-1 to TRBJ2-3; 8 bases agree with TRBD2. This CDR3 comprises 15 residues. Per germline, CDR1 SGHRS and CDR2 YFSETQ. The V segment lost 4 bases and the J segment 1 base; nucleotides outside the gene matches: 5. CDR3 sequence reads: CASSRSGVGTDTQYF. As DNA, the CDR3 is TGCGCCAGCAGCCGTAGCGGGGTTGGCACAGATACGCAGTATTTT. Using reference TRBV5-1 and TRBJ2-3 for the parts outside the CDR3, the full variable domain is KAGVTQTPRYLIKTRGQQVTLSCSPISGHRSVSWYQQTPGQGLQFLFEYFSETQRNKGNFPGRFSGRQFSNSRSEMNVSTLELGDSALYLCASSRSGVGTDTQYFGPGTRLTVL.

The chain links TRBV7-9 to TRBJ2-1; 8 nucleotides line up with TRBD1. The CDR3 consists of 14 residues. Germline assignment: CDR1 SEHNR and CDR2 FQNEAQ (reference sequence). V lost 6 bases and J lost 4; bases outside the gene matches: 5. CDR3 amino acids: CASSRTGLYNEQFF. The CDR3 DNA reads as TGTGCCAGCAGTCGGACAGGGTTGTACAATGAGCAGTTCTTC. The full variable domain, rest sourced from reference TRBV7-9 and TRBJ2-1, is DTGVSQNPRHKITKRGQNVTFRCDPISEHNRLYWYRQTLGQGPEFLTYFQNEAQLEKSRLLSDRFSAERPKGSFSTLEIQRTEQGDSAMYLCASSRTGLYNEQFFGPGTRLTVL.

V is TRBV28 and J is TRBJ1-2; D is unresolved. The length of the CDR3 is 14 residues. Deletions cut 5 bases from V and 4 bases from J, with 14 bases between. Germline V gives CDR1 MDHEN, CDR2 SYDVKM. CDR3 sequence (DNA): TGTGCCAGCAGTCCACCGGGTAGCGGCTATGGCTACACCTTC. It encodes CASSPPGSGYGYTF.

CDR3 amino acids: CASSPGSGSPLHF. CDR3 in DNA: TGTGCCAGCAGTCCAGGGTCTGGATCACCCCTCCACTTT. The gene calls are TRBV27 and TRBJ1-6, with D possibly TRBD1 on 5 matching bases. CDR1 and CDR2 from the germline V gene are MNHEY and SMNVEV (reference sequence). Trimming removed 5 bases from V and 10 bases from J, with 12 bases in between. The CDR3 is made up of 13 amino acids.

The chain has TRBV3-1 (or the pseudogene TRBV3-2) and TRBJ1-6, with 7 bases lining up with TRBD1. Germline V gene data show CDR1 as LGHDT and CDR2 as YNNKEL (reference sequence). This CDR3 comprises 14 residues. The junction had 8 bases not matched to a gene; V was cut back by 5 bases and J by 10 bases. CDR3 amino acids: CASSVGGLRSPLHF. As DNA, the CDR3 is TGTGCCAGCAGCGTAGGGGGCTTAAGGTCACCCCTCCACTTT.

The V gene is TRBV27, the J gene TRBJ1-5, with 9 bases identical to TRBD1. In germline, CDR1 is MNHEY, CDR2 SMNVEV (reference sequence). The CDR3 spans 15 residues. The V segment lost 5 bases and the J segment 5 bases; nucleotides outside the gene matches: 7. The CDR3 sequence: CASSPLGTGHQPQHF. The CDR3 bases are TGTGCCAGCAGTCCCTTGGGGACAGGGCATCAGCCCCAGCATTTT.

This chain uses TRBV5-1 with TRBJ1-2; D is perhaps TRBD1 (6 bases). The V end lost 2 bases, the J end lost 6 bases, and 17 bases lay between the germline ends. CDR3 length: 15 residues. Germline CDR1 and CDR2: SGHRS and YFSETQ. CDR3 amino acids: CASSLRPNRVDGYTF. The CDR3 nucleotides read TGCGCCAGCAGCTTACGCCCAAACAGGGTGGATGGCTACACCTTC.

This clone is medium-sized (0.01 to 0.1%). The junction departs from germline at one end; a sequencing error may be responsible. The chain combines TRBV2 with TRBJ2-5, with D perhaps TRBD1 (6 bases). Germline CDR1 reads SNHLY; CDR2 reads FYNNEI. CDR3 length: 14 residues. The CDR3 DNA is TGTGCCAGCAGGGAAGACAGGTACCAAGAGACCCAGTACTTC. Protein sequence: CASREDRYQETQYF. The full variable domain, with the rest looked up from reference TRBV2 and TRBJ2-5, is EPEVTQTPSHQVTQMGQEVILRCVPISNHLYFYWYRQILGQKVEFLVSFYNNEISEKSEIFDDQFSVERPDGSNFTLKIRSTKLEDSAMYFCASREDRYQETQYFGPGTRLLVL.

This chain joins TRBV7-6 and TRBJ2-2; D perhaps matches TRBD1 (6 bases). The CDR3 loop spans 17 amino acids. Per the germline V gene, CDR1 is SGHVS and CDR2 is FNYEAQ. V lost 5 bases to trimming and J lost 1 base, with 17 bases between them. The CDR3 loop reads CASSHHGRGENTGELFF. CDR3 coding DNA: TGTGCCAGCAGCCACCACGGCAGGGGAGAGAACACCGGGGAGCTGTTTTTT.

The chain uses TRBV5-1 and TRBJ2-1; D unclear. In germline, CDR1 is SGHRS, CDR2 YFSETQ. This CDR3 is built from 16 residues. The V end was cut by 5 bases, the J end by 6 bases, with 21 bases between. For the CDR3, the DNA is TGCGCCAGCAGTTCAAGAAGCCCCGGGTATGGCAATGAGCAGTTCTTC. Residues: CASSSRSPGYGNEQFF.

This chain uses TRBV7-2 with TRBJ2-5; D is perhaps TRBD2 (5 bases). Trimming left V 3 bases short and J 5 bases short, with 16 bases between. The CDR3 sequence is 15 residues long. CDR1 is SGHTA and CDR2 is FQGNSA in the germline V gene. CDR3 nucleotides: TGTGCCAGCAGCTTTAGCGATCTTAGCTGGGAGACCCAGTACTTC. Residues: CASSFSDLSWETQYF.

The chain couples TRBV24-1 to TRBJ2-1; 11 bases map to TRBD1. This CDR3 has 17 amino acids. J was trimmed by 2 bases and V by 1 base; bases with no gene match: 3. CDR1 is KGHDR and CDR2 is SFDVKD in the germline V gene. Written as DNA, the CDR3 is TGTGCCACCAGTGATTTTGGGACAGGGGGTACCTACAATGAGCAGTTCTTC. Translation gives CATSDFGTGGTYNEQFF.

J is TRBJ1-5 and V is TRBV7-6, with 7 nucleotides matching TRBD1. There are 13 residues in the CDR3. J was trimmed by 4 bases and V by 5 bases; bases with no gene match: 2. Germline V gene sequence: CDR1 SGHVS, CDR2 FNYEAQ. The CDR3 sequence is CASSPGGNQPQHF. The CDR3 DNA follows: TGTGCCAGCAGCCCAGGGGGGAATCAGCCCCAGCATTTT. The entire variable domain, with the rest obtained from reference TRBV7-6 and TRBJ1-5, is as follows: GAGVSQSPRYKVTKRGQDVALRCDPISGHVSLYWYRQALGQGPEFLTYFNYEAQQDKSGLPNDRFSAERPEGSISTLTIQRTEQRDSAMYRCASSPGGNQPQHFGDGTRLSIL.

On this clone itself: A read error may be the cause here, since a much bigger clone is one base away. Within the sample, other DNA sequences also encode this same CDR3. The chain couples TRBV7-9 to TRBJ1-2, with D maybe TRBD1 (5 bases). There are 13 residues in the CDR3. V was trimmed by 1 base and J by 6 bases, leaving 9 bases between them. Germline values: CDR1 SEHNR, CDR2 FQNEAQ (reference sequence). The CDR3 here is CASSLGQGNGYTF. CDR3 in DNA: TGTGCCAGCAGCTTAGGGCAGGGTAATGGCTACACCTTC.

The chain employs TRBV5-6 and TRBJ1-2, with TRBD1 matching over 10 bases. V gave up 4 bases and J gave up 8 bases; unmatched junction bases: 5. CDR1 is SGHDT and CDR2 is YYEEEE in the germline V gene. The CDR3 length is 13 residues. The DNA for the CDR3 is TGTGCCAGCAGCGTGACAGGGGGCAAAGGCTACACCTTC. As protein: CASSVTGGKGYTF.

This sequence joins TRBV29-1 and TRBJ2-3; 8 positions match TRBD1. The CDR3 spans 14 residues. The J segment lost 1 base and the V segment lost 3 bases, leaving 3 bases of the junction unmatched. Germline V gene lookup returns CDR1 SQVTM and CDR2 ANQGSEA. The CDR3 loop reads CSVDQDRGTDTQYF. The DNA for the CDR3 is TGCAGCGTTGATCAGGACAGGGGCACAGATACGCAGTATTTT.

CDR3 region: CASRGLAGGNYNEQFF. CDR3 sequence (DNA): TGCGCCAGCAGGGGACTAGCGGGGGGCAATTACAATGAGCAGTTCTTC. The V gene is TRBV10-1, the J gene TRBJ2-1, with 15 bases lining up with TRBD2. CDR3 size: 16 residues. Germline CDR1 reads WNHNN; CDR2 reads SYGVQD (reference sequence). Trimming cost V 6 bases and J 4 bases; bases outside gene matches: 4.

The genes are TRBV27 and TRBJ2-7, with 8 nucleotides matching TRBD2. The CDR3 is 15 residues long. The germline V gene has CDR1 MNHEY and CDR2 SMNVEV (reference sequence). V lost 5 bases to trimming and J lost 0 bases; unmatched junction nucleotides: 6. The CDR3 nucleotides are TGTGCCAGCAGTCTTAGCGGGGCAACCTCCTACGAGCAGTACTTC. Amino acids: CASSLSGATSYEQYF.

V is TRBV24-1 and J is TRBJ2-7, with 7 bases matching TRBD1. This CDR3 is built from 15 residues. After removal of 3 bases from V and 7 bases from J, the junction contained 11 bases not matched to a gene. Looked up from germline, CDR1 is KGHDR and CDR2 is SFDVKD. DNA of the CDR3: TGTGCCACCAGTGATATGAGGGGGCGCGTGGGGGAGCAGTACGTC. Its translation: CATSDMRGRVGEQYV.

This chain joins TRBV21-1 and TRBJ2-7; the D call of TRBD2 is as the table states it, not checked on the DNA. TRBV21-1 corresponds to a pseudogene. This CDR3 is 16 amino acids long. The CDR3: CASSKGQRGATYEQYV. In nucleotides, the CDR3 is TGTGCCAGCAGCAAAGGGCAGCGGGGGGCGACCTACGAGCAGTACGTC.

This clone was counted ten times or more. The chain couples TRBV7-9 to TRBJ1-2, with a possible D match to TRBD1 (5 bases). The V end lost 5 bases, the J end lost 2 bases, and 9 bases lay between the germline ends. Per germline, CDR1 SEHNR and CDR2 FQNEAQ (reference sequence). The CDR3 spans 13 residues. This CDR3 is CASSPTANYGYTF. The CDR3 DNA is TGTGCCAGCAGCCCGACAGCGAACTATGGCTACACCTTC.

The CDR3 coding sequence is TGCGCCAGCAGAATAAACACAGATACGCAGTATTTT. It yields the protein CASRINTDTQYF. This chain uses TRBV5-1 with TRBJ2-3; D gene uncertain. Trimming took 5 bases from V and 2 from J, leaving 6 bases between them. From germline, CDR1 is SGHRS and CDR2 YFSETQ. CDR3 size: 12 residues.

This clone was found a few times. The chain carries TRBV7-6 and TRBJ1-4; D perhaps matches TRBD1 (5 bases). The CDR3 is made up of 15 amino acids. Germline loops: CDR1 SGHVS, CDR2 FNYEAQ. The V end was cut by 0 bases, the J end by 12 bases, with 17 bases between. The DNA for the CDR3 is TGTGCCAGCAGCTTAGCGGGTGGGACTACCGGGGAACTGTTTTTT. It translates to CASSLAGGTTGELFF.

This clone has just one count. This chain joins TRBV18 and TRBJ2-2, with 8 bases matching TRBD2. Germline values: CDR1 KGHSH, CDR2 LQKENI. The J segment lost 6 bases and the V segment lost 3 bases, leaving 15 bases of the junction unmatched. There are 18 residues in the CDR3. Here the CDR3 reads CASSPRLAPPYFPGELFF. The CDR3 DNA sequence: TGTGCCAGCTCACCCAGACTAGCGCCTCCTTATTTCCCCGGGGAGCTGTTTTTT.

The chain joins TRBV18 to TRBJ1-6; 11 nucleotides align to TRBD1. Germline V gives CDR1 KGHSH, CDR2 LQKENI. The CDR3 loop spans 17 amino acids. With 3 bases clipped from V and 7 bases from J, the junction kept 8 bases outside the gene matches. The chain's CDR3 is CASSPNFGTGGNSPLHF. DNA for the CDR3: TGTGCCAGCTCACCGAATTTTGGGACAGGGGGAAATTCACCCCTCCACTTT.

The rearrangement uses TRBV13 and TRBJ1-2, with D possibly matching TRBD1 (6 bases). The germline gives CDR1 PRHDT, CDR2 FYEKMQ (reference sequence). The CDR3 covers 13 residues. Trimming removed 5 bases from V and 4 bases from J, with 11 bases in between. CDR3 DNA sequence: TGTGCCAGCAGCCTGGGCAGGGGCTATGGCTACACCTTC. Its translation is CASSLGRGYGYTF. The entire variable domain, with the rest obtained from reference TRBV13 and TRBJ1-2, is as follows: AAGVIQSPRHLIKEKRETATLKCYPIPRHDTVYWYQQGPGQDPQFLISFYEKMQSDKGSIPDRFSAQQFSDYHSELNMSSLELGDSALYFCASSLGRGYGYTFGSGTRLTVV.

With regard to this clone: This specimen includes other DNA sequences encoding the same CDR3. The chain combines TRBV12-3 or TRBV12-4 with TRBJ1-2; D possibly corresponds to TRBD1 (5 bases). V lost 5 bases and J 5 bases, leaving 12 bases between the germline ends. CDR3 length: 13 amino acids. CDR3 coding DNA: TGTGCCAGCAGTCGAACAGGACAATATGGCTACACCTTC. As protein: CASSRTGQYGYTF.